The rows below give T cell receptor beta chains drawn from one sample of a study of T cells in Graves' hyperthyroidism and ophthalmopathy. TCRdb used MiXCR to reprocess the multiplex PCR reads, holding one entry per CDR3 protein. The table includes hundreds of thousands of distinct CDR3 sequences, 15% to 20% detected once. Sequencing was performed on blood. Receptors were obtained from a man aged 35 to 55 with Graves' ophthalmopathy. CDR3s include the opening cysteine and the closing phenylalanine or tryptophan. The D gene is left open where the match is weak. Only some rows state a clone size, as once, few, many or a class for expanded clones.

TRBV11-2	.	once	TRBJ2-5	CASSQLRLGGFQETQYF	TGTGCCAGCAGCCAACTCCGGTTGGGAGGATTCCAAGAGACCCAGTACTTC
TRBV4-2	TRBD1	.	TRBJ2-2	CASSQERGQGYTGELFF	TGTGCCAGCAGCCAAGAAAGGGGACAGGGGTACACCGGGGAGCTGTTTTTT
TRBV7-9	TRBD2	few	TRBJ2-3	CASSSRPGTSGRALADTQYF	TGTGCCAGCAGCTCTCGTCCCGGGACTAGCGGGAGGGCCCTCGCAGATACGCAGTATTTT
TRBV28	TRBD1	few	TRBJ1-6	CASRETGTAYNSPLHF	TGTGCCAGCAGGGAAACCGGGACAGCTTATAATTCACCCCTCCACTTT
TRBV27	.	.	TRBJ1-5	CASSYRTDQPQHF	TGTGCCAGCAGTTATCGGACAGATCAGCCCCAGCATTTT
TRBV12-3/TRBV12-4	TRBD2	few	TRBJ2-7	CASRKPGGDYEQYF	TGTGCCAGCAGGAAGCCCGGGGGGGACTACGAGCAGTACTTC
TRBV7-2	.	.	TRBJ2-3	CASSTMRASTDTQYF	TGTGCCAGCAGCACAATGAGGGCTAGCACAGATACGCAGTATTTT
TRBV5-1	TRBD1	once	TRBJ2-7	CASSFGQGNEQYF	TGCGCCAGCAGCTTCGGACAGGGCAACGAGCAGTACTTC
TRBV7-9	TRBD1	.	TRBJ2-7	CASSPTGGLLEQYF	TGTGCCAGCAGCCCGACAGGGGGCCTTTTGGAGCAGTACTTC
TRBV4-3	TRBD2	.	TRBJ2-2	CASSPAGVAGGTGELFF	TGCGCCAGCAGCCCGGCGGGGGTAGCGGGAGGCACCGGGGAGCTGTTTTTT
TRBV10-3	TRBD2	few	TRBJ2-7	CAIGELAGSEQYF	TGTGCCATCGGGGAACTAGCGGGCTCCGAGCAGTACTTC
TRBV29-1	.	.	TRBJ2-7	CSVEGSGTTYEQYF	TGCAGCGTTGAGGGTAGCGGAACCACCTACGAGCAGTACTTC
TRBV5-1	.	many	TRBJ2-7	CASSLLTSYEQYF	TGCGCCAGCAGCTTGTTGACCTCCTACGAGCAGTACTTC
TRBV27	TRBD1	many	TRBJ2-5	CASSDRAQETQYF	TGTGCCAGCAGTGACAGGGCACAAGAGACCCAGTACTTC
TRBV3-1	TRBD1	many	TRBJ1-4	CASSPRKGAGVEKLFF	TGTGCCAGCAGCCCGCGGAAGGGGGCTGGTGTGGAAAAACTGTTTTTT
TRBV6-1	.	once	TRBJ1-3	CATSALSGSGSTIYF	TGTGCCACATCAGCTCTCTCGGGCTCTGGAAGCACCATATATTTT
TRBV29-1	TRBD1	.	TRBJ1-2	CSVALTGGGGYTF	TGCAGCGTTGCCCTGACAGGGGGTGGTGGCTACACCTTC
TRBV7-8	TRBD2	.	TRBJ2-2	CASSLLGGGGELFF	TGTGCCAGCAGTTTATTGGGGGGGGGCGGGGAGCTGTTTTTT
TRBV6-1	TRBD1	few	TRBJ2-5	CASFKQGMQETQYF	TGTGCCAGTTTTAAACAGGGGATGCAAGAGACCCAGTACTTC
TRBV28	.	many	TRBJ1-2	CASSLSYRVGVNYGYTF	TGTGCCAGCAGTTTAAGTTACAGGGTGGGGGTAAACTATGGCTACACCTTC
TRBV6-1	.	many	TRBJ1-5	CASSPDRGLGQPQHF	TGTGCCAGCAGTCCCGATAGGGGCTTGGGTCAGCCCCAGCATTTT
TRBV20-1	.	few	TRBJ2-7	CSARDPSSYEQYF	TGCAGTGCTAGAGATCCGAGCTCCTACGAGCAGTACTTC
TRBV12-3/TRBV12-4	TRBD1	.	TRBJ2-3	CASSFQGVGDTQYF	TGTGCCAGCAGTTTTCAGGGGGTGGGGGATACGCAGTATTTT
TRBV6-1	.	many	TRBJ2-7	CASSDPGHPIHYEQYF	TGTGCCAGCAGCGACCCAGGACACCCCATCCATTACGAGCAGTACTTC
TRBV3-1	TRBD2	few	TRBJ2-2	CASSQGLAGATNTGELFF	TGTGCCAGCAGCCAAGGACTAGCGGGGGCCACAAACACCGGGGAGCTGTTTTTT
TRBV19	.	.	TRBJ2-7	CASSVGPGGFYEQYF	.
TRBV20-1	.	few	TRBJ2-1	CSARNGIGLSNEQFF	TGCAGTGCTAGAAACGGGATCGGTCTGTCCAATGAGCAGTTCTTC
TRBV4-1	TRBD1	.	TRBJ2-7	CASSQDTDRGLYEQYF	TGCGCCAGCAGCCAAGATACCGACAGGGGGCTATACGAGCAGTACTTC
TRBV5-8	.	.	TRBJ2-7	CASSLAFWQGTYEQYF	TGTGCCAGCAGCTTGGCTTTTTGGCAGGGAACCTACGAGCAGTACTTC
TRBV19	.	.	TRBJ1-4	CASSMGPNEKLFF	TGTGCCAGTAGTATGGGGCCGAATGAAAAACTGTTTTTT
TRBV18	.	.	TRBJ2-1	CASSPAGFEQFF	TGTGCCAGCTCACCGGCCGGTTTTGAGCAGTTCTTC
TRBV2	TRBD2	many	TRBJ2-2	CASRPRLAGGERNTGELFF	TGTGCCAGCCGCCCGAGGCTAGCGGGGGGCGAAAGGAACACCGGGGAGCTGTTTTTT
TRBV7-9	.	.	TRBJ2-5	CASSSGRYQETQYF	TGTGCCAGCAGCTCGGGACGGTACCAAGAGACCCAGTACTTC
TRBV5-1	.	.	TRBJ2-3	CASSHLGSADTQYF	TGCGCCAGCAGCCATCTCGGGAGCGCAGATACGCAGTATTTT
TRBV7-9	TRBD1	few	TRBJ1-1	CASRTGFGFTEAFF	TGTGCCAGCCGGACAGGTTTTGGGTTCACTGAAGCTTTCTTT
TRBV30	.	few	TRBJ1-6	CAWSVLGGRSPLHF	TGTGCCTGGAGTGTACTAGGGGGGAGATCACCCCTCCACTTT
TRBV11-2	TRBD2	.	TRBJ2-7	CASSSTSGRPYEQYF	TGTGCCAGCAGCTCGACTAGCGGGAGGCCCTACGAGCAGTACTTC
TRBV28	TRBD2	.	TRBJ2-1	CASSVSGREQFF	TGTGCCAGCAGTGTTAGCGGGAGGGAGCAGTTCTTC
TRBV20-1	TRBD1	few	TRBJ1-5	CSASRPGGDQPQHF	TGCAGTGCTAGTCGGCCAGGGGGCGATCAGCCCCAGCATTTT
TRBV7-6	.	many	TRBJ1-1	CASSLASGPRTEAFF	TGTGCCAGCAGCTTAGCGAGCGGCCCGAGGACTGAAGCTTTCTTT
TRBV4-2	TRBD1	few	TRBJ1-2	CASSLDGTGNYGYTF	TGTGCCAGCAGCCTAGACGGGACAGGCAACTATGGCTACACCTTC
TRBV20-1	.	few	TRBJ1-2	CSASAGGDYGYTF	TGCAGTGCTAGTGCGGGAGGAGACTATGGCTACACCTTC
TRBV20-1	.	few	TRBJ2-7	CSASSLDRSYEQYF	TGCAGTGCTAGTTCCCTTGACAGATCCTACGAGCAGTACTTC
TRBV19	TRBD1	.	TRBJ1-2	CASRGGDRPTSGYTF	TGTGCCAGTAGAGGGGGGGACAGACCCACCAGTGGCTACACCTTC
TRBV30	.	.	TRBJ2-6	CAWSEVKFSGANVLTF	TGTGCCTGGAGTGAAGTCAAATTCTCTGGGGCCAACGTCCTGACTTTC
TRBV20-1	TRBD1	few	TRBJ2-7	CSAEDRYEQYF	TGCAGTGCCGAGGACAGGTACGAGCAGTACTTC
TRBV5-1	.	many	TRBJ2-7	CASSLTISSYEQYF	TGCGCCAGCAGCTTGACTATCAGCTCCTACGAGCAGTACTTC
TRBV10-3	.	few	TRBJ1-2	CAISESGASTF	TGTGCCATCAGTGAGTCGGGGGCGTCCACCTTC
TRBV20-1	.	.	TRBJ2-7	CSAVPPGSYEQYF	TGCAGTGCCGTACCCCCGGGCTCCTACGAGCAGTACTTC